The 14 T cell receptor beta chains in this list originate from one sample, sequenced in a study of chemoradiotherapy in HPV16-positive cancers. Sequenced by immunoSEQ multiplex PCR; TCRdb stores in-frame clones only, minus some. This sample has 3,000 or so clones, with 89% found just once. The sample in question was tumor tissue, obtained from a patient who underwent chemoradiotherapy. The receptor set was obtained from a human donor with HPV-associated anogenital cancer.

The chain recombines TRBV6-1 with TRBJ2-7; 8 bases agree with TRBD2. J was trimmed by 8 bases and V by 2 bases; bases with no gene match: 11. Germline V lookup: CDR1 MNHNS, CDR2 SASEGT. This CDR3 is built from 15 residues. Here the CDR3 DNA reads TGTGCCAGCAGTGAACGCCCCAGCGGGAGAGAAAAGCAGTACTTC. Protein product: CASSERPSGREKQYF.

The V call is TRBV7-6, the J call TRBJ2-7; D is possibly TRBD1 (5 bases). V dropped 5 bases and J dropped 6 bases, with 17 bases sitting between them. This CDR3 has 14 residues. Germline CDR1 SGHVS, CDR2 FNYEAQ. CDR3 nucleotide sequence: TGTGCCAGCAGCCTCGTCCTAGGGGTGGGCGAGCAGTACTTC. Amino acids: CASSLVLGVGEQYF.

J is TRBJ2-5 and V is TRBV23-1; no clear D gene. TRBV23-1 is filed as an ORF, its function uncertain. Trimming took 1 base from V and 2 from J, leaving 14 bases between them. The CDR3 sequence is 16 residues long. CDR3 bases: TGCGCCAGCAGTCAATTATGGTGGGCCGGACAAGAGACCCAGTACTTC. Protein: CASSQLWWAGQETQYF.

The CDR3 DNA reads as TGCGCCAGCAGCTCCCGACTCACATGGAACACTGAAGCTTTCTTT. It is translated as CASSSRLTWNTEAFF. This chain connects TRBV4-1 to TRBJ1-1; D is unclear. Between the trimmed V and J ends, which lost 5 bases and 1 base, there was a span of 14 bases. Germline V gene lookup returns CDR1 MGHRA and CDR2 YSYEKL. This CDR3 comprises 15 residues.

The rearrangement joins TRBV28 to TRBJ1-2; D unclear. Trimming left V 2 bases short and J 6 bases short, with 13 bases between. CDR3 length: 14 residues. CDR1 and CDR2 from the germline V gene are MDHEN and SYDVKM. The CDR3 spells CASSLGDRLDGYTF. CDR3 bases: TGTGCCAGCAGTTTAGGCGACCGCTTGGATGGCTACACCTTC.

V is TRBV29-1 and J is TRBJ1-1; TRBD1 is a possible D gene (5 bases). The CDR3 loop spans 13 amino acids. V dropped 4 bases and J dropped 3 bases, with 12 bases sitting between them. Germline lookup yields CDR1 SQVTM and CDR2 ANQGSEA. The CDR3 sequence is CSVAAGRDTEAFF. The DNA of the CDR3 is TGCAGCGTTGCGGCAGGGAGAGACACTGAAGCTTTCTTT.

The DNA of the CDR3 is TGTGCCAGCACCCAGGGGGGCGGGAGGGGTGAGCAGTACTTC. Translating gives CASTQGGGRGEQYF. This rearrangement joins TRBV7-8 to TRBJ2-7; 9 bases fit TRBD2. J lost 7 bases, V lost 7 bases, and 11 bases had no gene match. Germline V CDR1 and CDR2: SGHVS, FQNEAQ. This CDR3 has 14 amino acids.

The chain joins TRBV6-5 to TRBJ2-1, with TRBD2 matching over 7 bases. The CDR3 length is 15 residues. With V trimmed by 2 bases and J by 7 bases, 8 bases remained unmatched. Germline V gene data show CDR1 as MNHEY and CDR2 as SVGAGI. The DNA of the CDR3 is TGTGCCAGCAGTTACGGCGGCGGGAGTTCGAATGAGCAGTTCTTC. Translation: CASSYGGGSSNEQFF.

This clone came up once. The rearrangement joins TRBV28 to TRBJ2-2; 11 positions match TRBD2. Per the germline V gene, CDR1 is MDHEN and CDR2 is SYDVKM. J lost 4 bases, V lost 5 bases, and 9 bases had no gene match. This CDR3 comprises 17 residues. CDR3 DNA sequence: TGTGCCAGCAGTCCCTTAGCGGGAGGGCCCGGCACCGGGGAGCTGTTTTTT. This sequence encodes CASSPLAGGPGTGELFF. Looking up the rest from reference TRBV28 and TRBJ2-2 gives the full variable domain: DVKVTQSSRYLVKRTGEKVFLECVQDMDHENMFWYRQDPGLGLRLIYFSYDVKMKEKGDIPEGYSVSREKKERFSLILESASTNQTSMYLCASSPLAGGPGTGELFFGEGSRLTVL.

The chain has TRBV5-1 and TRBJ2-5; the D gene is possibly TRBD2 (5 bases). The CDR3 runs to 12 residues. Germline V lookup: CDR1 SGHRS, CDR2 YFSETQ. With 0 bases removed from V and 5 bases from J, the gap between germline ends came to 5 bases. The CDR3 sequence: CASSLGEETQYF. In nucleotides, the CDR3 is TGCGCCAGCAGCTTGGGGGAGGAGACCCAGTACTTC.

This clone was counted once. The genes are TRBV6-5 and TRBJ1-1; the D gene is possibly TRBD1 (5 bases). The CDR3 has 14 residues. V was clipped by 5 bases and J by 5 bases, with 15 bases between them. Per the germline V gene, CDR1 is MNHEY and CDR2 is SVGAGI. CDR3 amino acids: CASSPGGWRTEAFF. The CDR3 DNA reads TGTGCCAGCAGTCCGGGGGGGTGGAGGACTGAAGCTTTCTTT.

V usage is TRBV7-9 and J usage is TRBJ2-7, with a weak D call TRBD1 (5 bases). The CDR3 runs 14 residues. Germline lookup yields CDR1 SEHNR and CDR2 FQNEAQ (reference sequence). Deletions cut 2 bases from V and 4 bases from J, with 12 bases between. The CDR3 loop reads CASSLSTRDYEQYF. The DNA of the CDR3 is TGTGCCAGCAGCTTAAGTACCAGGGATTACGAGCAGTACTTC.

The chain joins TRBV7-2 to TRBJ1-2, with 7 nucleotides matching TRBD1. The germline CDR1 and CDR2 sequences are SGHTA and FQGNSA. The V and J ends lost 5 bases and 4 bases, in that order; junction bases with no gene match: 7. The CDR3 runs 14 residues. The CDR3 sequence is CASSMGQILYGYTF. The CDR3 DNA is TGTGCCAGCAGCATGGGACAGATACTCTATGGCTACACCTTC.

The V and J genes are TRBV6-1 and TRBJ1-5; no definite D call. CDR3 length equals 16 residues. Per germline, CDR1 MNHNS and CDR2 SASEGT. V shed 1 base and J shed 1 base, with 11 bases lying between them. The CDR3 nucleotides read TGTGCCAGCAGTGAAGGGAGGCATCTAAGCAATCAGCCCCAGCATTTT. Its translation: CASSEGRHLSNQPQHF.